Each of the 22 T cell receptor beta chains below was sequenced from the same sample in a study of T cell responses to AZD1222 COVID-19 vaccine (dated by TCRdb to the early 2020s). The time point label corresponds to: about 28 days (+/-7) after the second vaccine dose. To prepare the library, the immunoSEQ multiplex PCR assay was applied. As stored in TCRdb, this immuneACCESS dataset retains in-frame rearrangements with V and J assigned. A fraction of the clones does not appear; measured against another copy, unresolved V genes explain less than half of the discrepancy, and the remainder lacks a known reason. The sample table lists some 150,000 clones, about 92% of them with a count of one. Of the sample, 2.5% to 3.5% falls within the top ten clones. The sample was peripheral blood, taken 28 days after the second AZD1222 dose. Receptors originate from an adult who received the AZD1222 COVID-19 vaccine.

This sequence joins TRBV6-5 and TRBJ2-1; 8 bases match TRBD2. The CDR3 length is 16 residues. Germline loops: CDR1 MNHEY, CDR2 SVGAGI. J was trimmed by 7 bases and V by 0 bases; bases with no gene match: 8. Written as DNA, the CDR3 is TGTGCCAGCAGTTACTCGCATTGGACTAGCTTAAATGAGCAGTTCTTC. The encoded protein is CASSYSHWTSLNEQFF.

This clone was seen just once. This rearrangement joins TRBV9 to TRBJ2-1; the D gene is possibly TRBD2 (5 bases). The CDR3 length is 14 residues. Germline V gene lookup returns CDR1 SGDLS and CDR2 YYNGEE. V was cut by 0 bases and J by 4 bases, with 8 bases left in between. CDR3 nucleotides: TGTGCCAGCAGCGTAGGTAGCGAGTACAATGAGCAGTTCTTC. This translates into CASSVGSEYNEQFF.

This rearrangement joins TRBV10-2 to TRBJ2-7, with D possibly TRBD2 on 6 matching bases. This CDR3 has 12 amino acids. The germline gives CDR1 WSHSY, CDR2 SAAADI. The germline V and J ends were trimmed by 8 bases and 1 base, with 9 bases remaining between them. The CDR3 reads CASVAESYEQYF. The DNA of the CDR3 is TGCGCCAGCGTAGCGGAATCCTACGAGCAGTACTTC.

The chain has TRBV18 and TRBJ1-5; D uncertain. The CDR3 is made up of 14 amino acids. Trimming shortened V by 3 bases and J by 5 bases, and 11 bases separated the two germline ends. Germline V gives CDR1 KGHSH, CDR2 LQKENI. This CDR3 reads CASSPSGGDQPQHF. The CDR3 DNA reads TGTGCCAGCTCACCGTCAGGTGGGGATCAGCCCCAGCATTTT.

This chain connects TRBV7-3 to TRBJ2-1, with D maybe TRBD2 (6 bases). The length of the CDR3 is 15 residues. CDR1 is SGHTA and CDR2 is FQGTGA in the germline V gene. Trimming left V 5 bases short and J 10 bases short, with 21 bases between. The CDR3 coding sequence is TGTGCCAGCAGCACGTCAAGCGGGCCGGTTTCGGAGCAGTTCTTC. Translation gives CASSTSSGPVSEQFF. Combining the CDR3 with reference TRBV7-3 and TRBJ2-1 gives the whole variable domain GAGVSQTPSNKVTEKGKYVELRCDPISGHTALYWYRQSLGQGPEFLIYFQGTGAADDSGLPNDRFFAVRPEGSVSTLKIQRTERGDSAVYLCASSTSSGPVSEQFFGPGTRLTVL.

The chain links TRBV5-4 to TRBJ2-2, with D maybe TRBD1 (5 bases). This CDR3 spans 14 amino acids. V was clipped by 6 bases and J by 2 bases, with 11 bases between them. Germline CDR1 SGHNT, CDR2 YYREEE (reference sequence). The chain's CDR3 is CASTPWGNTGELFF. CDR3 DNA: TGTGCCAGCACACCGTGGGGCAACACCGGGGAGCTGTTTTTT. Complete variable domain (other parts from reference TRBV5-4 and TRBJ2-2): ETGVTQSPTHLIKTRGQQVTLRCSSQSGHNTVSWYQQALGQGPQFIFQYYREEENGRGNFPPRFSGLQFPNYSSELNVNALELDDSALYLCASTPWGNTGELFFGEGSRLTVL.

V and J are TRBV5-1 and TRBJ1-2, with unresolved D. V lost 0 bases to trimming and J lost 4 bases, with 1 base between them. The CDR3 loop spans 11 amino acids. CDR1 is SGHRS, CDR2 YFSETQ, per germline. The CDR3 spells CASSLAYGYTF. The CDR3 region has the DNA TGCGCCAGCAGCTTGGCCTATGGCTACACCTTC.

V and J are TRBV11-2 and TRBJ2-3; perhaps TRBD1 as D (5 bases). Trimming took 1 base from V and 3 from J, leaving 5 bases between them. The CDR3 runs 13 residues. Germline V gives CDR1 SGHAT, CDR2 FQNNGV. The CDR3, as DNA: TGTGCCAGCAGCTTAGCAGGGACAGATACGCAGTATTTT. As protein: CASSLAGTDTQYF. Looking up the rest from reference TRBV11-2 and TRBJ2-3 gives the full variable domain: EAGVAQSPRYKIIEKRQSVAFWCNPISGHATLYWYQQILGQGPKLLIQFQNNGVVDDSQLPKDRFSAERLKGVDSTLKIQPAKLEDSAVYLCASSLAGTDTQYFGPGTRLTVL.

CDR3 in DNA: TGTGCCAGCAGCAAAACCGGGACACTTCAGGGAGAGACCCAGTACTTC. Protein: CASSKTGTLQGETQYF. The chain recombines TRBV21-1 with TRBJ2-5; the table's D call of TRBD1 was not tested on the DNA. TRBV21-1 is reported as a pseudogene. The CDR3 sequence is 16 residues long.

The chain couples TRBV30 to TRBJ2-7, with TRBD2 matching 9 bases. V lost 3 bases and J lost 5; bases outside the gene matches: 5. CDR3 length: 13 residues. Germline V lookup: CDR1 GTSNPN, CDR2 SVGIG (reference sequence). CDR3 residues: CAWSGGRGNEQYF. In nucleotides, the CDR3 is TGTGCCTGGAGCGGCGGGAGGGGTAACGAGCAGTACTTC.

The chain is built from TRBV3-1 (or the pseudogene TRBV3-2) and TRBJ1-1; 12 bases are shared with TRBD1. Germline CDR1 LGHDT, CDR2 YNNKEL (reference sequence). With V trimmed by 2 bases and J by 4 bases, 11 bases remained unmatched. The CDR3 is 18 residues long. This chain's CDR3 is CASSQIIGTGGFGTEAFF. CDR3 bases: TGTGCCAGCAGCCAAATAATAGGGACAGGGGGCTTCGGCACTGAAGCTTTCTTT.

V is TRBV19 and J is TRBJ2-6; D is uncertain. With 0 bases removed from V and 2 bases from J, the gap between germline ends came to 8 bases. The CDR3 is made up of 16 amino acids. Germline-derived CDR1 and CDR2 are LNHDA and SQIVND (reference sequence). CDR3 in amino acids: CASSIESDPGANVLTF. CDR3 in DNA: TGTGCCAGTAGTATAGAGTCCGACCCTGGGGCCAACGTCCTGACTTTC.

This clone showed up just once. J is TRBJ2-5 and V is TRBV19, with unresolved D. The V end lost 6 bases, the J end lost 5 bases, and 7 bases lay between the germline ends. Per germline, CDR1 LNHDA and CDR2 SQIVND (reference sequence). The CDR3 is 11 amino acids. CDR3 sequence (DNA): TGTGCCAGTAGCTCCCCCGAGACCCAGTACTTC. It translates to CASSSPETQYF.

The rearrangement uses TRBV24-1 and TRBJ2-7, with 11 nucleotides matching TRBD2. The ends lost 4 bases at V and 4 bases at J; junction bases unmatched: 5. Germline CDR1 KGHDR, CDR2 SFDVKD. CDR3 length: 15 amino acids. CDR3 region: CATSEAGLAGYEQYF. The CDR3 DNA reads TGTGCCACCAGTGAAGCCGGACTAGCGGGTTACGAGCAGTACTTC.

J is TRBJ1-3 and V is TRBV28; possibly TRBD1 for D (5 bases). There are 14 residues in the CDR3. V shed 5 bases and J shed 2 bases, with 10 bases lying between them. Germline values: CDR1 MDHEN, CDR2 SYDVKM. The CDR3 region has the DNA TGTGCCAGCAGTCGGACAATCCCTGGAAACACCATATATTTT. Residues: CASSRTIPGNTIYF.

A note on this clone: At one end, the junction sequence differs from germline, possibly due to a read error. The chain uses TRBV27 and TRBJ2-5; TRBD2 matches 8 bases. The length of the CDR3 is 14 residues. Germline CDR1 and CDR2: MNHEY and SMNVEV (reference sequence). The CDR3 DNA sequence: TGTGCCAGCAGTTTGAGACTAGCGCAAGAGGCCCAGTACTTC. The encoded protein is CASSLRLAQEAQYF.

This clone has only one observation. The chain recombines TRBV28 with TRBJ2-7; D possibly corresponds to TRBD1 (6 bases). Trimming pared 2 bases from V and 8 bases from J, leaving 19 bases between. Germline-derived CDR1 and CDR2 are MDHEN and SYDVKM. CDR3 length equals 15 residues. CDR3 DNA sequence: TGTGCCAGCAGTTTAAGGTTTCGGACAGCCAGGCAGCAGTACTTC. This encodes CASSLRFRTARQQYF. The complete variable domain, with remaining parts taken from reference TRBV28 and TRBJ2-7, reads DVKVTQSSRYLVKRTGEKVFLECVQDMDHENMFWYRQDPGLGLRLIYFSYDVKMKEKGDIPEGYSVSREKKERFSLILESASTNQTSMYLCASSLRFRTARQQYFGPGTRLTVT.

The chain combines TRBV7-8 with TRBJ2-7, with unresolved D. V was pared by 5 bases and J by 2 bases, with 4 bases between. CDR1 is SGHVS, CDR2 FQNEAQ, per germline. The CDR3 consists of 11 residues. The CDR3 nucleotides are TGTGCCAGCAGCCCAGCCTACGAGCAGTACTTC. Translated, it gives CASSPAYEQYF.

The chain's CDR3 is CASSPRMAGANVLTF. CDR3 DNA: TGTGCCAGCAGTCCTCGGATGGCTGGGGCCAACGTCCTGACTTTC. This rearrangement joins TRBV28 to TRBJ2-6; D is unresolved. This CDR3 is 15 amino acids long. Germline CDR1 and CDR2: MDHEN and SYDVKM. V lost 5 bases and J lost 2, with 10 bases in between.

The rearrangement links TRBV27 to TRBJ1-6; D is unresolved. This CDR3 has 17 residues. V lost 5 bases and J lost 2, with 16 bases in between. CDR1 is MNHEY, CDR2 SMNVEV, per germline (reference sequence). The CDR3 sequence: CASSPSVSEPYNSPLHF. CDR3 nucleotide sequence: TGTGCCAGCAGTCCGTCGGTATCCGAACCCTATAATTCACCCCTCCACTTT.

V usage is TRBV2 and J usage is TRBJ2-1; D call uncertain. This CDR3 has 14 amino acids. V was trimmed by 0 bases and J by 6 bases, leaving 9 bases between them. CDR1 and CDR2 (germline): SNHLY, FYNNEI. The chain's CDR3 is CASSEALQTNEQFF. CDR3 in DNA: TGTGCCAGCAGTGAAGCGCTTCAGACCAATGAGCAGTTCTTC.

The DNA of the CDR3 is TGCGCCAGCTTTGTTACCGGGACAGCAAGCACAGATACGCAGTATTTT. Encoded protein: CASFVTGTASTDTQYF. This chain joins TRBV10-2 and TRBJ2-3; TRBD1 matches at 7 bases. The V gene's germline CDR1 is WSHSY and CDR2 SAAADI. The ends lost 8 bases at V and 0 bases at J; junction bases unmatched: 11. This CDR3 is built from 16 residues.